The 20 T cell receptor beta chains given below trace back to one sample, sequenced in a study of blood T cell repertoires in COVID-19. TCRdb's copy holds only in-frame clones and misses some; the assay was immunoSEQ multiplex PCR. The data contain 180,000 or so clones, around 79% of them singletons. The source material was PBMCs or T cells enriched from blood (not recorded which). All receptors derive from a man between 45 and 60 years old who had recovered from COVID-19.

The V gene is TRBV28, the J gene TRBJ1-2, with D tentatively TRBD1 (6 bases). This CDR3 has 16 residues. V lost 6 bases, J lost 2 bases, and 19 bases lay in between. Germline V gene data show CDR1 as MDHEN and CDR2 as SYDVKM. The CDR3 nucleotides are TGTGCCAGCAGCACTAGGCTCAGGGGAGGGAACTATGGCTACACCTTC. Translated: CASSTRLRGGNYGYTF.

The J gene is TRBJ1-1, the V gene TRBV6-6; D gene unclear. Trimming stripped 4 bases from V and 3 bases from J, with 12 bases between. CDR1 and CDR2 from the germline V gene are MNHNY and SVGAGI (reference sequence). The CDR3 sequence is 14 residues long. CDR3 sequence: CASSSREGDTEAFF. The CDR3 DNA sequence: TGTGCCAGCAGTTCCCGCGAGGGAGACACTGAAGCTTTCTTT.

This clone has a handful of counts. The J gene is TRBJ1-2, the V gene TRBV5-5; 7 bases are shared with TRBD1. Trimming removed 2 bases from V and 7 bases from J; junction bases left unmatched: 5. The CDR3 runs to 13 residues. CDR1 is SGHKS and CDR2 is YYEKEE in the germline V gene (reference sequence). The CDR3 DNA follows: TGTGCCAGCAGCTTTAGGAGGGACAGTGGCTACACCTTC. This sequence encodes CASSFRRDSGYTF.

The V and J genes are TRBV9 and TRBJ2-7, with TRBD2 matching over 10 bases. There are 15 residues in the CDR3. With 0 bases clipped from V and 2 bases from J, the junction kept 2 bases outside the gene matches. CDR1 and CDR2 (germline): SGDLS, YYNGEE. Written as DNA, the CDR3 is TGTGCCAGCAGCGTAGGAGCGGGAGGGACCTACGAGCAGTACTTC. This sequence encodes CASSVGAGGTYEQYF.

This chain joins TRBV30 and TRBJ1-4; D unclear. CDR3 size: 15 residues. Trimming cost V 0 bases and J 2 bases, with 10 bases left between them. Germline values: CDR1 GTSNPN, CDR2 SVGIG (reference sequence). The CDR3 sequence is CAWSVRSGTNEKLFF. The CDR3 region has the DNA TGTGCCTGGAGTGTACGGAGCGGGACTAATGAAAAACTGTTTTTT. The full variable domain, with the rest looked up from reference TRBV30 and TRBJ1-4, is SQTIHQWPATLVQPVGSPLSLECTVEGTSNPNLYWYRQAAGRGLQLLFYSVGIGQISSEVPQNLSASRPQDRQFILSSKKLLLSDSGFYLCAWSVRSGTNEKLFFGSGTQLSVL.

Notes on this clone: This CDR3 is also generated by other DNA sequences in the sample. The chain combines TRBV6-1 with TRBJ1-5, with D perhaps matching TRBD1 (6 bases). This CDR3 contains 16 residues. The germline V gene has CDR1 MNHNS and CDR2 SASEGT. The V end lost 1 base, the J end lost 1 base, and 11 bases lay between the germline ends. The CDR3 is CASSEDGRGSNQPQHF. The CDR3 DNA follows: TGTGCCAGCAGTGAAGATGGCAGGGGAAGCAATCAGCCCCAGCATTTT.

The chain couples TRBV5-4 to TRBJ2-5; 8 nucleotides agree with TRBD1. This CDR3 region has 15 residues. Germline CDR1 is SGHNT and CDR2 is YYREEE (reference sequence). V was pared by 4 bases and J by 2 bases, with 7 bases of the junction left unmatched. CDR3 in DNA: TGTGCCAGCAGCCTGGGACAGGCCAATCAAGAGACCCAGTACTTC. Protein product: CASSLGQANQETQYF.

The V gene is TRBV27, the J gene TRBJ1-2, with TRBD1 matching over 9 bases. V lost 1 base and J lost 6; bases outside the gene matches: 6. Germline V gene data show CDR1 as MNHEY and CDR2 as SMNVEV (reference sequence). This CDR3 has 15 amino acids. CDR3 coding DNA: TGTGCCAGCAGTTTATGGGGACAGGGTATTAATGGCTACACCTTC. Its translation is CASSLWGQGINGYTF.

The genes are TRBV7-3 and TRBJ2-3; TRBD1 might be the D (6 bases). Germline values: CDR1 SGHTA, CDR2 FQGTGA. V gave up 5 bases and J gave up 4 bases, with 13 bases separating them. This CDR3 spans 14 amino acids. The CDR3 DNA reads as TGTGCCAGCAGCCTCCTCCCAGGGGCAGATACGCAGTATTTT. Translated: CASSLLPGADTQYF.

The rearrangement joins TRBV30 to TRBJ1-2, with TRBD1 matching 9 bases. V dropped 5 bases and J dropped 7; count of bases not matched to a gene: 8. CDR3 length: 13 amino acids. Germline loops: CDR1 GTSNPN, CDR2 SVGIG (reference sequence). DNA of the CDR3: TGTGCCTGGGCGGGACAGGGTAAGGGTGGCTACACCTTC. It is translated as CAWAGQGKGGYTF.

This sequence joins TRBV12-3 or TRBV12-4 and TRBJ1-2; the D is unclear. This CDR3 is built from 13 residues. The germline V and J ends were trimmed by 0 bases and 8 bases, with 10 bases remaining between them. In nucleotides, the CDR3 is TGTGCCAGCAGTTTAGCGCGAGGGTTGGGCTACACCTTC. It translates to CASSLARGLGYTF.

The rearrangement joins TRBV3-1 (or the pseudogene TRBV3-2) to TRBJ1-1, with D uncertain. The germline CDR1 and CDR2 sequences are LGHDT and YNNKEL (reference sequence). The CDR3 is 14 residues long. The V and J ends lost 2 bases and 0 bases respectively, with 7 bases between them. The CDR3: CASSQLPMNTEAFF. CDR3 DNA: TGTGCCAGCAGCCAACTACCCATGAACACTGAAGCTTTCTTT.

The chain is built from TRBV29-1 and TRBJ1-2; TRBD1 is a possible D gene (6 bases). CDR3 length equals 12 residues. CDR1 is SQVTM, CDR2 ANQGSEA, per germline. V lost 4 bases and J 7 bases, leaving 13 bases between the germline ends. The CDR3 nucleotides read TGCAGCGTTGCTTCACAGGGAAGTGGCTACACCTTC. Translation: CSVASQGSGYTF.

The chain has TRBV2 and TRBJ1-4; D call uncertain. V was cut by 5 bases and J by 5 bases, with 15 bases left in between. From germline, CDR1 is SNHLY and CDR2 FYNNEI. The CDR3 totals 15 residues. The CDR3 reads CASSPKVGGNEKLFF. The DNA for the CDR3 is TGTGCCAGCAGTCCAAAGGTGGGAGGCAATGAAAAACTGTTTTTT.

This sequence joins TRBV5-6 and TRBJ2-1; 7 nucleotides line up with TRBD2. The CDR3 runs 16 residues. The germline CDR1 and CDR2 sequences are SGHDT and YYEEEE. V dropped 0 bases and J dropped 3; count of bases not matched to a gene: 6. The CDR3 sequence: CASSLGYGRFYNEQFF. CDR3 bases: TGTGCCAGCAGCTTGGGTTACGGGAGGTTCTACAATGAGCAGTTCTTC.

V gene TRBV28 combines with J gene TRBJ1-1, with unresolved D. The CDR3 covers 12 residues. Trimming shortened V by 6 bases and J by 5 bases, and 10 bases separated the two germline ends. Germline-derived CDR1 and CDR2 are MDHEN and SYDVKM. CDR3 in amino acids: CASSLIRTEAFF. The CDR3 nucleotides read TGTGCCAGCAGCCTTATCAGGACTGAAGCTTTCTTT. Full variable domain (rest looked up from reference TRBV28 and TRBJ1-1): DVKVTQSSRYLVKRTGEKVFLECVQDMDHENMFWYRQDPGLGLRLIYFSYDVKMKEKGDIPEGYSVSREKKERFSLILESASTNQTSMYLCASSLIRTEAFFGQGTRLTVV.

The V call is TRBV7-9, the J call TRBJ1-5, with D unresolved. Germline CDR1 and CDR2: SEHNR and FQNEAQ (reference sequence). The CDR3 has 13 amino acids. Trimming removed 7 bases at V and 1 base at J, with 8 bases between. CDR3 protein: CASTGQSNQPQHF. The CDR3, as DNA: TGTGCCAGCACCGGGCAGAGCAATCAGCCCCAGCATTTT.

V gene TRBV29-1 combines with J gene TRBJ2-7; TRBD1 agrees at 11 bases. The CDR3 has 12 amino acids. Trimming cost V 5 bases and J 6 bases; bases outside gene matches: 3. Germline V gives CDR1 SQVTM, CDR2 ANQGSEA. CDR3 region: CSVQDRGLEQYF. The CDR3 DNA reads TGCAGCGTTCAGGACAGGGGGCTCGAGCAGTACTTC.

The chain combines TRBV7-9 with TRBJ2-7, with TRBD1 matching over 9 bases. V lost 6 bases and J lost 2; bases outside the gene matches: 8. Germline V CDR1 and CDR2: SEHNR, FQNEAQ (reference sequence). CDR3 length: 15 residues. Written as DNA, the CDR3 is TGTGCCAGCAGTGACACAGGGGGCAATACCTACGAGCAGTACTTC. Protein product: CASSDTGGNTYEQYF.

The chain couples TRBV4-1 to TRBJ2-7; TRBD1 matches at 7 bases. CDR3 size: 16 residues. V trimming: 0 bases; J trimming: 0 bases; junction bases outside the gene matches: 5. From germline, CDR1 is MGHRA and CDR2 YSYEKL. The CDR3 nucleotides are TGCGCCAGCAGCCAAGAAAGCCCAGGGGGCTCCTACGAGCAGTACTTC. Translation gives CASSQESPGGSYEQYF.